These T cell receptor beta chains were read from a single sample in a study of blood T cell repertoires in COVID-19. The method was immunoSEQ multiplex PCR; TCRdb's version includes in-frame clones alone and lacks a portion of them. The sample has more than 150,000 clones, 80% to 90% seen once. The sample was peripheral blood. These TCRs come from a woman between 65 and 79 years old with COVID-19, enrolled during active disease. CDR3s include the opening cysteine and the closing phenylalanine or tryptophan. The order of the fields is J gene, D gene, clone size, V gene, CDR3 DNA, CDR3 protein. A D gene is named only where the DNA matches it firmly. The size of a clone is reported for some rows only, either as once, few or many, or as a class for expanded clones.

>TRBJ2-7|TRBD1|NA|TRBV5-1
TGCGCCAGCAGCTTACCGGGACAGGGGGCGAAGACCTACGAGCAGTACTTC
CASSLPGQGAKTYEQYF
>TRBJ1-2|NA|few|TRBV21-1
TGTGCCAGCAGCAAAGACCCAGGGGGCGGGGGCTACACCTTC
CASSKDPGGGGYTF
>TRBJ1-2|NA|NA|TRBV27
TGTGCCAGCAGTCTCACAGCCAGGGGCCCCAACTATGGCTACACCTTC
CASSLTARGPNYGYTF
>TRBJ1-5|NA|NA|TRBV20-1
TGCAGTGCTAGTACTCTTTTCAATCAGCCCCAGCATTTT
CSASTLFNQPQHF
>TRBJ2-2|TRBD2|NA|TRBV13
TGTGCCAGCAGCTCCCGGGGGGGGAGGTCGGACACCGGGGAGCTGTTTTTT
CASSSRGGRSDTGELFF
>TRBJ2-2|NA|NA|TRBV19
TGTGCCAGTACCCTAACTGGACTCCGGACCGGCGGGGAGCTGTTTTTT
CASTLTGLRTGGELFF
>TRBJ2-7|NA|few|TRBV3-1/TRBV3-2
TGTGCCAGCAGCCAAGATACCGGGGGTATCTACGAGCAGTACTTC
CASSQDTGGIYEQYF
>TRBJ2-2|NA|NA|TRBV18
TGTGCCAGCTCACCACAACTAGCCAGGCCCGGGGAGCTGTTTTTT
CASSPQLARPGELFF
>TRBJ1-1|NA|NA|TRBV6-2/TRBV6-3
TGTGCCAGCAGTTACCGAGCCCTGAACACTGAAGCTTTCTTT
CASSYRALNTEAFF
>TRBJ1-6|TRBD1|few|TRBV27
TGTGCCAGCAGTATAACCGACAGGGTAAATTCACCCCTCCACTTT
CASSITDRVNSPLHF
>TRBJ1-2|TRBD1|once|TRBV5-5
TGTGCCAGCAGCTTGGCTCCGGGACAGGGGTATGGCTACACCTTC
CASSLAPGQGYGYTF
>TRBJ1-3|TRBD1|NA|TRBV2
TGTGCCAGCATTGAGGGGGCCCCTGGAAACACCATATATTTT
CASIEGAPGNTIYF
>TRBJ2-7|NA|once|TRBV6-2/TRBV6-3
TGTGCCAGCAGTTACGGCAGGGGACACGAGCAGTACTTC
CASSYGRGHEQYF
>TRBJ1-3|TRBD1|NA|TRBV11-3
TGTGCCAGCAGCTCGACAGGGCTTGGAAACACCATATATTTT
CASSSTGLGNTIYF
>TRBJ1-1|NA|NA|TRBV9
TGTGCCAGCAGCGCGACAGCGAACACTGAAGCTTTCTTT
CASSATANTEAFF
>TRBJ2-5|TRBD2|NA|TRBV14
TGTGCCAGCAGCCAAGGCATCGCGGGAGAGAGTGAGACCCAGTACTTC
CASSQGIAGESETQYF
>TRBJ2-7|NA|NA|TRBV6-2/TRBV6-3
TGTGCCACCAGTGACGGGGGAGAGCAGTACTTC
CATSDGGEQYF
>TRBJ1-2|TRBD1|NA|TRBV6-2/TRBV6-3
TGTGCCAGCAGCCCCAACAGGGGAGGTGGCTACACCTTC
CASSPNRGGGYTF
>TRBJ1-2|NA|NA|TRBV2
TGTGCCAGCAGGGGAGGGGGATATGGCTACACCTTC
CASRGGGYGYTF
>TRBJ2-3|NA|NA|TRBV11-1
TGTGCCAGCAGCATCGGTATTTCAGATACGCAGTATTTT
CASSIGISDTQYF
>TRBJ2-3|TRBD2|NA|TRBV3-1/TRBV3-2
TGTGCCAGCAGCCAATCCGCGCGGGAGGATACGCAGTATTTT
CASSQSAREDTQYF
>TRBJ2-3|TRBD2|NA|TRBV15
TGTGCCACCAGCAGAACCGGGACTAGCGGTAGCACAGATACGCAGTATTTT
CATSRTGTSGSTDTQYF
>TRBJ1-2|TRBD1|NA|TRBV4-2
TGTGCCAGCAGCCAAGATTTAGGGGGCGAATATGGCTACACCTTC
CASSQDLGGEYGYTF
>TRBJ1-1|NA|few|TRBV6-6
TGTGCCAGCAGGGGACATCGGGGCAGCACTGAAGCTTTCTTT
CASRGHRGSTEAFF